The T cell receptor beta chain described here comes from a study of OX40 agonist ivuxolimab in advanced cancers. From germline, CDR1 is MNHEY and CDR2 SVGAGI. The CDR3 has 13 residues. The V end was cut by 1 base, the J end by 7 bases, with 10 bases between. For this clone: Antigen specificity is unknown.

Notes on the study in general: Doses of 0.1 to 3.0 mg/kg were accompanied by clonal expansion of CD4+ and CD8+ blood T cells by week 6. Some nonresponders also had low normalized T-cell clonal expansion.

Repertoires were generated with immunoSEQ multiplex PCR, while TCRdb's copy carries only in-frame clones and drops some. The data hold about 69,000 clones, with 85% to 90% observed a single time. The chain recombines TRBV6-5 with TRBJ1-2, with D uncertain. This clonotype was obtained from an adult with an advanced solid tumor such as melanoma, head and neck, liver or kidney cancer. This specimen consisted of CD4+ or CD8+ T cells sorted from blood, obtained in a trial of the OX40 agonist ivuxolimab. The CDR3 region has the DNA TGTGCCAGCAGTTACTTTCAGGAAAGTGGCTACACCTTC. Translating gives CASSYFQESGYTF.